Below, 30 T cell receptor beta chains from the same sample are listed, as sequenced in a study of blood T cell repertoires in COVID-19. Measured with immunoSEQ multiplex PCR; TCRdb has only the in-frame clones, and not every one. The repertoire holds roughly 24,000 clones, with roughly nine tenths as singletons. The sample taken for sequencing was peripheral blood. These TCRs come from a man between 65 and 80 years old with COVID-19, enrolled during active disease.

The chain is built from TRBV6-5 and TRBJ2-3; possible D gene TRBD1, 6 bases. This CDR3 is 14 amino acids long. Trimming shortened V by 6 bases and J by 2 bases, and 12 bases separated the two germline ends. Germline V gives CDR1 MNHEY, CDR2 SVGAGI. CDR3 residues: CASRGARHTDTQYF. CDR3 sequence (DNA): TGTGCCAGCAGGGGGGCTCGGCACACAGATACGCAGTATTTT.

This sequence joins TRBV6-5 and TRBJ1-4, with D possibly being TRBD1 (5 bases). Germline V gives CDR1 MNHEY, CDR2 SVGAGI. The CDR3 covers 14 residues. V was clipped by 6 bases and J by 8 bases, with 16 bases between them. The CDR3 spells CASRTLRAGEKLFF. CDR3 nucleotides: TGTGCCAGCAGAACCCTCCGGGCAGGGGAAAAACTGTTTTTT.

This clone was observed a single time. The chain couples TRBV2 to TRBJ2-1, with D unresolved. V gave up 7 bases and J gave up 6 bases, with 7 bases separating them. The CDR3 has 11 residues. Germline lookup yields CDR1 SNHLY and CDR2 FYNNEI. This CDR3 reads CASTSGNEQFF. The CDR3 bases are TGTGCCAGCACCTCGGGCAATGAGCAGTTCTTC. Supplemented by reference TRBV2 and TRBJ2-1, the full variable domain reads EPEVTQTPSHQVTQMGQEVILRCVPISNHLYFYWYRQILGQKVEFLVSFYNNEISEKSEIFDDQFSVERPDGSNFTLKIRSTKLEDSAMYFCASTSGNEQFFGPGTRLTVL.

V and J are TRBV7-9 and TRBJ1-1, with D possibly being TRBD1 (5 bases). This CDR3 is built from 13 residues. Trimming shortened V by 5 bases and J by 10 bases, and 17 bases separated the two germline ends. The V gene's germline CDR1 is SEHNR and CDR2 FQNEAQ (reference sequence). The CDR3 loop reads CASSQGWQLGAFF. CDR3 nucleotide sequence: TGTGCCAGCAGCCAGGGTTGGCAGCTTGGAGCTTTCTTT.

The chain is built from TRBV6-2 or TRBV6-3 and TRBJ2-1; 9 nucleotides agree with TRBD2. This CDR3 is built from 14 residues. The germline gives CDR1 MNHEY, CDR2 SVGEGT. V lost 5 bases and J lost 6; bases outside the gene matches: 5. The CDR3 here is CASSDRSGSNEQFF. The CDR3 DNA reads as TGTGCCAGCAGTGACCGTAGCGGGAGCAATGAGCAGTTCTTC.

V is TRBV6-2 or TRBV6-3 and J is TRBJ1-5; possible D gene TRBD1, 5 bases. CDR1 is MNHEY and CDR2 is SVGEGT in the germline V gene. This CDR3 spans 15 amino acids. V dropped 2 bases and J dropped 2 bases, with 10 bases sitting between them. In DNA, the CDR3 is TGTGCCAGCAGTTACAAGGGGATGGGCAATCAGCCCCAGCATTTT. Translating it yields CASSYKGMGNQPQHF.

The chain couples TRBV3-1 (or the pseudogene TRBV3-2) to TRBJ1-5, with D hard to call. From germline, CDR1 is LGHDT and CDR2 YNNKEL (reference sequence). Deletions cut 1 base from V and 7 bases from J, with 8 bases between. This CDR3 has 13 residues. The CDR3: CASSQARSQPQHF. The CDR3 nucleotides are TGTGCCAGCAGCCAAGCCAGGTCCCAGCCCCAGCATTTT.

This clone was recorded only once. This chain links TRBV10-3 with TRBJ2-1, with D perhaps TRBD2 (5 bases). V lost 6 bases to trimming and J lost 3 bases, with 12 bases between them. The CDR3 covers 14 residues. Germline V lookup: CDR1 ENHRY, CDR2 SYGVKD. CDR3: CAIRDSVIYNEQFF. CDR3 bases: TGTGCCATCAGGGATAGCGTAATCTACAATGAGCAGTTCTTC.

The CDR3 bases are TGTGCCAGCAGTGAGGCGGGGGGGGAAAAACTGTTTTTT. This gives the protein CASSEAGGEKLFF. V is TRBV2 and J is TRBJ1-4; maybe TRBD1 (5 bases). CDR3 length: 13 amino acids. Trimming pared 3 bases from V and 8 bases from J, leaving 10 bases between. The germline V gene encodes CDR1 SNHLY and CDR2 FYNNEI.

V and J are TRBV2 and TRBJ1-1, with D uncertain. This CDR3 spans 14 amino acids. Germline CDR1 is SNHLY and CDR2 is FYNNEI. Trimming pared 3 bases from V and 10 bases from J, leaving 18 bases between. DNA of the CDR3: TGTGCCAGCAGTGATCTCGTGACCGCCGAGGGAGCTTTCTTT. This sequence encodes CASSDLVTAEGAFF.

CDR3 bases: TGTGCCAGCAGCCGGACTAGCGGATACACAGATACGCAGTATTTT. Encoded protein: CASSRTSGYTDTQYF. This chain connects TRBV5-4 to TRBJ2-3; 10 nucleotides agree with TRBD2. With 4 bases clipped from V and 2 bases from J, the junction kept 4 bases outside the gene matches. Per the germline V gene, CDR1 is SGHNT and CDR2 is YYREEE (reference sequence). The CDR3 has 15 amino acids.

The chain joins TRBV5-4 to TRBJ2-5; 8 nucleotides align to TRBD1. The ends lost 3 bases at V and 7 bases at J; junction bases unmatched: 11. Germline V lookup: CDR1 SGHNT, CDR2 YYREEE (reference sequence). The length of the CDR3 is 15 residues. The DNA of the CDR3 is TGTGCCAGCAGCTACCCCGGACAGGGTGTTGGGACCCAGTACTTC. Translated: CASSYPGQGVGTQYF. The full variable domain, completed using reference TRBV5-4 and TRBJ2-5, is ETGVTQSPTHLIKTRGQQVTLRCSSQSGHNTVSWYQQALGQGPQFIFQYYREEENGRGNFPPRFSGLQFPNYSSELNVNALELDDSALYLCASSYPGQGVGTQYFGPGTRLLVL.

V is TRBV7-9 and J is TRBJ2-3, with D tentatively TRBD2 (5 bases). CDR3 length equals 15 residues. V was shortened by 1 base and J by 4 bases, with 12 bases between the two germline ends. CDR1 SEHNR and CDR2 FQNEAQ come from the germline V gene (reference sequence). The CDR3 region is CASSLGTGTSDTQYF. The DNA for the CDR3 is TGTGCCAGCAGCTTAGGGACTGGAACCTCAGATACGCAGTATTTT. Complete variable domain (other parts from reference TRBV7-9 and TRBJ2-3): DTGVSQNPRHKITKRGQNVTFRCDPISEHNRLYWYRQTLGQGPEFLTYFQNEAQLEKSRLLSDRFSAERPKGSFSTLEIQRTEQGDSAMYLCASSLGTGTSDTQYFGPGTRLTVL.

The V gene is TRBV6-5, the J gene TRBJ2-1, with TRBD2 matching over 7 bases. After removal of 5 bases from V and 14 bases from J, the junction contained 9 bases not matched to a gene. The CDR3 extends over 12 amino acids. Germline values: CDR1 MNHEY, CDR2 SVGAGI. CDR3: CASSPLGRDKFF. In DNA, the CDR3 is TGTGCCAGCAGTCCCCTGGGGAGGGATAAGTTCTTC.

The CDR3 protein is CASSAGVGGDTQYF. CDR3 bases: TGTGCCAGCAGCGCAGGAGTCGGAGGAGATACGCAGTATTTT. The chain combines TRBV11-3 with TRBJ2-3; D possibly corresponds to TRBD2 (5 bases). Trimming cost V 5 bases and J 5 bases, with 14 bases left between them. Germline-derived CDR1 and CDR2 are SGHNT and YENEEA. This CDR3 is built from 14 residues. Full variable domain (rest looked up from reference TRBV11-3 and TRBJ2-3): EAGVVQSPRYKIIEKKQPVAFWCNPISGHNTLYWYLQNLGQGPELLIRYENEEAVDDSQLPKDRFSAERLKGVDSTLKIQPAELGDSAVYLCASSAGVGGDTQYFGPGTRLTVL.

The chain employs TRBV29-1 and TRBJ2-7, with 11 bases lining up with TRBD2. V gave up 6 bases and J gave up 2 bases; unmatched junction bases: 9. This CDR3 region has 15 residues. The V gene's germline CDR1 is SQVTM and CDR2 ANQGSEA. The CDR3 is CSVVTTSGSPYEQYF. Here the CDR3 DNA reads TGCAGCGTCGTAACTACTAGCGGGAGTCCCTACGAGCAGTACTTC.

Here the CDR3 DNA reads TGCAGTGCTAGTCCCGCGGGGGAAAACATTCAGTACTTC. Amino acids: CSASPAGENIQYF. The V call is TRBV20-1, the J call TRBJ2-4; 7 positions agree with TRBD2. The CDR3 spans 13 residues. V lost 3 bases and J lost 5; bases outside the gene matches: 4. The germline gives CDR1 DFQATT, CDR2 SNEGSKA (reference sequence).

The chain couples TRBV5-8 to TRBJ1-5, with a tentative D call TRBD1 (6 bases). The CDR3 has 15 residues. Germline values: CDR1 SGHTS, CDR2 YDEGEE. V was pared by 0 bases and J by 7 bases, with 14 bases between. For the CDR3, the DNA is TGTGCCAGCAGCTTGGAGGGACAAGGTACCCAGCCCCAGCATTTT. Translation: CASSLEGQGTQPQHF.

The chain joins TRBV7-9 to TRBJ2-1, with D possibly TRBD2 on 6 matching bases. Germline CDR1 and CDR2: SEHNR and FQNEAQ (reference sequence). The V gene lost 3 bases and the J gene lost 1 base, with 10 bases spanning the gap. This CDR3 spans 15 amino acids. CDR3 bases: TGTGCCAGCAGCTTCCCGGGAGATTCCTACAATGAGCAGTTCTTC. Protein sequence: CASSFPGDSYNEQFF. The variable domain in full, completed from reference TRBV7-9 and TRBJ2-1, reads DTGVSQNPRHKITKRGQNVTFRCDPISEHNRLYWYRQTLGQGPEFLTYFQNEAQLEKSRLLSDRFSAERPKGSFSTLEIQRTEQGDSAMYLCASSFPGDSYNEQFFGPGTRLTVL.

The chain employs TRBV7-6 and TRBJ1-6, with 7 bases fitting TRBD1. There are 17 residues in the CDR3. Losses at the gene ends were 3 bases for V and 3 bases for J; bases not matched to a gene: 8. Germline CDR1 SGHVS, CDR2 FNYEAQ. The CDR3 loop is CASSLTGTDVYNSPLHF. The CDR3 nucleotides are TGTGCCAGCAGCTTGACCGGGACAGACGTCTATAATTCACCCCTCCACTTT.

This clone has only one observation. The rearrangement links TRBV2 to TRBJ2-7; D unresolved. Deletions cut 0 bases from V and 0 bases from J, with 9 bases between. Germline assignment: CDR1 SNHLY and CDR2 FYNNEI. There are 15 residues in the CDR3. DNA of the CDR3: TGTGCCAGCAGTGAAGCGCTTCGACTCTCCTACGAGCAGTACTTC. The encoded protein is CASSEALRLSYEQYF.

V usage is TRBV5-1 and J usage is TRBJ2-3; weak D call: TRBD2 (5 bases). The CDR3 extends over 13 amino acids. CDR1 SGHRS and CDR2 YFSETQ come from the germline V gene. Between the trimmed V and J ends, which lost 0 bases and 4 bases, there was a span of 6 bases. The CDR3 sequence is CASSLAGADTQYF. The CDR3 nucleotides are TGCGCCAGCAGCTTGGCCGGGGCAGATACGCAGTATTTT.

This clone was counted once. The rearrangement uses TRBV4-1 and TRBJ1-1; D gene uncertain. Germline CDR1 and CDR2: MGHRA and YSYEKL. This CDR3 has 15 residues. V lost 1 base and J lost 0, with 9 bases in between. CDR3 residues: CASSQGAGVNTEAFF. DNA of the CDR3: TGCGCCAGCAGCCAAGGTGCCGGGGTGAACACTGAAGCTTTCTTT.

This clone was found a few times. The chain employs TRBV25-1 and TRBJ1-4; a possible D gene is TRBD1 (6 bases). CDR1 is MGHDK, CDR2 SYGVNS, per germline. The CDR3 loop spans 17 amino acids. V dropped 1 base and J dropped 4 bases, with 16 bases sitting between them. CDR3 in DNA: TGTGCCAGCAGTGAATCTTTAAGTTGGACAGTTAATGAAAAACTGTTTTTT. This sequence encodes CASSESLSWTVNEKLFF.

CDR3 protein: CSVEGGDSYEQYF. For the CDR3, the DNA is TGCAGCGTTGAAGGCGGGGACAGCTACGAGCAGTACTTC. The V call is TRBV29-1, the J call TRBJ2-7; tentative D call: TRBD1 (7 bases). CDR1 is SQVTM and CDR2 is ANQGSEA in the germline V gene. This CDR3 is built from 13 residues. V dropped 1 base and J dropped 3 bases, with 10 bases sitting between them.

The J gene is TRBJ2-2, the V gene TRBV7-8; 7 bases are shared with TRBD2. The CDR3 totals 16 residues. Trimming at V came to 5 bases and at J to 4 bases, leaving 10 bases not matched to a gene. The V gene's germline CDR1 is SGHVS and CDR2 FQNEAQ. In nucleotides, the CDR3 is TGTGCCAGCAGCCCCACTAGCGCCCTGCCCACCGGGGAGCTGTTTTTT. Translating it yields CASSPTSALPTGELFF.

The chain recombines TRBV12-5 with TRBJ2-3; 9 bases are shared with TRBD2. Germline V gene lookup returns CDR1 LGHNT and CDR2 FRNRAP. V shed 5 bases, J shed 0 bases, and the junction held 6 bases outside the gene matches. The CDR3 consists of 16 residues. The CDR3 sequence is CASGSGRTSSTDTQYF. The CDR3 DNA follows: TGTGCTAGTGGTAGCGGGAGGACCTCTAGCACAGATACGCAGTATTTT.

The rearrangement uses TRBV19 and TRBJ1-5, with 8 positions matching TRBD1. Germline V gene sequence: CDR1 LNHDA, CDR2 SQIVND (reference sequence). The CDR3 sequence is 14 residues long. J lost 6 bases, V lost 6 bases, and 7 bases had no gene match. In DNA form, the CDR3 reads TGTGCCAGTAGCGTCCAGGGGGCCGGTCAGCCCCAGCATTTT. Residues: CASSVQGAGQPQHF.

V usage is TRBV4-2 and J usage is TRBJ2-1; 10 bases match TRBD2. This CDR3 contains 15 residues. Unmatched junction bases numbered 3, after V lost 1 base and J lost 6 bases. Per germline, CDR1 LGHNA and CDR2 YNFKEQ. CDR3 DNA sequence: TGTGCCAGCAGCCAAGTACTAGCGGGGTCCAATGAGCAGTTCTTC. Protein sequence: CASSQVLAGSNEQFF.

This sequence joins TRBV18 and TRBJ2-1, with 10 nucleotides matching TRBD2. CDR1 and CDR2 (germline): KGHSH, LQKENI. The V segment lost 3 bases and the J segment 0 bases; nucleotides outside the gene matches: 11. The length of the CDR3 is 19 residues. As DNA, the CDR3 is TGTGCCAGCTCACCTAAGACTAGCGGGTCACTAAACTCCTACAATGAGCAGTTCTTC. Its protein is CASSPKTSGSLNSYNEQFF.